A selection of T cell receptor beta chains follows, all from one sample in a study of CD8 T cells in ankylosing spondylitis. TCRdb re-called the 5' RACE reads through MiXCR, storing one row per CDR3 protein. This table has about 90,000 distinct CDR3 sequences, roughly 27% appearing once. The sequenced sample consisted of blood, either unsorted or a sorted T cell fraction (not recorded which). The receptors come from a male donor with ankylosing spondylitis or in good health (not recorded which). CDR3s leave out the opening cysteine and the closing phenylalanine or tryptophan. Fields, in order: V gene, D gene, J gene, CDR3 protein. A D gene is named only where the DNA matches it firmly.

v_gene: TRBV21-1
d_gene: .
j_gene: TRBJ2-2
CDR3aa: ASSKGGQEGTGELF

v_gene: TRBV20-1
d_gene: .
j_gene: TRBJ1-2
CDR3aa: SAREVRQSFYGYT

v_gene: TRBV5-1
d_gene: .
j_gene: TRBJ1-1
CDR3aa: ASSLGGQGGAF

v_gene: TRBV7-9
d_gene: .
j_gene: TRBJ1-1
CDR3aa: ASSLNRGASTEAF

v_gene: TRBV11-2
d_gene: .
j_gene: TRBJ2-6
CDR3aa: ASSLTGWGSGANVLT

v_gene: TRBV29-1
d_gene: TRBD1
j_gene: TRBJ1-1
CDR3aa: SVVQGASEAF

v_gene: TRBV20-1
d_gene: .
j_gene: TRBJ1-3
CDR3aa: SARGLSGARHTIY

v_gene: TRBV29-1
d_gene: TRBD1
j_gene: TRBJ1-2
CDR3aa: SVRTIGTGGGGYGYT

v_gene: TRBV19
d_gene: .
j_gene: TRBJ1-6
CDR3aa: ASRDNSPLH

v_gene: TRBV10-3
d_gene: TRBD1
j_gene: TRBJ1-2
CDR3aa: AISSVAGQGYGYT

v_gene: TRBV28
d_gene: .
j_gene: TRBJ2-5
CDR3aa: ASSRRTNSGYQETQY

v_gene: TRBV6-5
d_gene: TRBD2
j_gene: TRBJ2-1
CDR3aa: ASSDSAGGDDEQF

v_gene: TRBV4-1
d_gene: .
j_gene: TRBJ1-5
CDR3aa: ASSQDLIRGGNQPQH

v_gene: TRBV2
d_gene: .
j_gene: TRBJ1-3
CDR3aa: ASSMTDLPGNTIY

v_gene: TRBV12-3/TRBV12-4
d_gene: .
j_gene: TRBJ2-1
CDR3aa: ASREGGSPNEQF

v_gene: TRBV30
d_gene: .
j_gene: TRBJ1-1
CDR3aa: AWSKGVLDTEAF

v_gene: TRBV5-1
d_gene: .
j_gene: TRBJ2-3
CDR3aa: ASSSGSHTDTQY

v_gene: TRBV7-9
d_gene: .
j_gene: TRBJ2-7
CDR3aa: ASSAGVWTAYEQY

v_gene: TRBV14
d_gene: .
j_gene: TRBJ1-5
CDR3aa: ASSRTGNQPQH

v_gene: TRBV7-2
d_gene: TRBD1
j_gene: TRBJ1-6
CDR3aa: ASSARDSITLNSPLH

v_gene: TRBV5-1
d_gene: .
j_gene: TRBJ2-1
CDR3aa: ASSYMVDNEQF

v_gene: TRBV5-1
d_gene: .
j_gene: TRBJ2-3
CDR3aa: ASSNPESTDTQY

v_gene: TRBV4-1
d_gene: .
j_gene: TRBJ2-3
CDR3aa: ASSPHGAGTDTQY

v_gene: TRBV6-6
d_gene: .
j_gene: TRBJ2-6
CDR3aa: ASSFGSGNVLT

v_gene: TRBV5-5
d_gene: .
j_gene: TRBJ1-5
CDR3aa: ASSLTGSRPQH

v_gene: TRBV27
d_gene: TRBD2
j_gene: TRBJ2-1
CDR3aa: ASSGTSGGLSVSYNEQF

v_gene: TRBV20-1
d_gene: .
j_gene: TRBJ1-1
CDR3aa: SVRDTLGLEAF

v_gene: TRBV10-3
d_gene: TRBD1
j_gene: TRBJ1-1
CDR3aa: AISGNRGLPNTEAF

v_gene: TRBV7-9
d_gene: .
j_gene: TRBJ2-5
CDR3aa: ASSLHGETQY

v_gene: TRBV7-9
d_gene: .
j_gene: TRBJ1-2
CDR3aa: ASSLASGDNYGYT

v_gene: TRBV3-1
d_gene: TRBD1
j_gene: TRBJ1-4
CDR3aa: ASSHPDRGLF

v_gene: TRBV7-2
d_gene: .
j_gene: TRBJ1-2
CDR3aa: ASSLVAGKAGVWGYT

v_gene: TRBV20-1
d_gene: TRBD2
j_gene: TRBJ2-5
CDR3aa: SASSGTSGSGETQY

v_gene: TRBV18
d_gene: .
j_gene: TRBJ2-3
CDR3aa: ASSSMDPRGDTQY

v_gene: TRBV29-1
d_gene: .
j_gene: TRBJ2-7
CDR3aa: SVGSTLFLEQY

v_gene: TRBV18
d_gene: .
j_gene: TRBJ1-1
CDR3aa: ASSPRLAEAF

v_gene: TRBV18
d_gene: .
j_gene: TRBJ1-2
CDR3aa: ASSEEMNEGYT

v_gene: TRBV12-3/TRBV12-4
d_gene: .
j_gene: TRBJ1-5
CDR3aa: ASSFGLGGQPQH

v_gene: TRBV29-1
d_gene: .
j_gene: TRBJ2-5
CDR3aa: SVRVAGEETQY

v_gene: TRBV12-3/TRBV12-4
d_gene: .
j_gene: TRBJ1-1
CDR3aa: ASSFFGTEAF

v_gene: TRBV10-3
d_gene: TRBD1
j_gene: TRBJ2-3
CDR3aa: AISAGDRAADTQY

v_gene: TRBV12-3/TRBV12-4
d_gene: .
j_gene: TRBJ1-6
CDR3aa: ASSLSKHSPLH

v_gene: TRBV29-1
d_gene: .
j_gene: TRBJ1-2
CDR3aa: SVDNYGYT

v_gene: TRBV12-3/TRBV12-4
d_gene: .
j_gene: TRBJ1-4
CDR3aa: ASSFHQGLNEKLF

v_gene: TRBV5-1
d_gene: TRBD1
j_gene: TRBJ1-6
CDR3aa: ASSLRQGASPLH

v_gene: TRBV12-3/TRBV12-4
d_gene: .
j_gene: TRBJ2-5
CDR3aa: ASSFNRGAQY

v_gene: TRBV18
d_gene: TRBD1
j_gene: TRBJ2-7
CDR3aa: ASSPGTGGYYEQY

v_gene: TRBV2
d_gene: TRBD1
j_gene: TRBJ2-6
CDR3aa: ASRPGQRISGANVLT

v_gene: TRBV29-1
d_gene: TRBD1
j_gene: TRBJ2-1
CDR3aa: SARQGPGEQF

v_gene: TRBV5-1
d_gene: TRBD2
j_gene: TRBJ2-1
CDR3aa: ASSLRSGASQGQF